These T cell receptor beta chains were read from a single sample in a study of T cells after yellow fever vaccination. MiXCR, applied by TCRdb to the 5' RACE reads, yields one record per CDR3 protein. This table has approximately 90,000 distinct CDR3 sequences, approximately 6.3% appearing once. Here the sequenced sample was CD8+ T cells sorted from PBMCs, taken 10 days after the yellow fever booster vaccination. The receptors derive from a man aged 18 to 29 who received the YFV17D yellow fever vaccine. Both conserved end residues are part of each CDR3. Fields, in order: V gene, D gene, clone size, J gene, CDR3 protein, CDR3 DNA. The D gene is left open where the match is weak. A row's size may be missing; if present it is once, few, many or a size class.

TRBV29-1	NA	few	TRBJ1-3	CSVERQLFSGNTIYF	TGCAGCGTTGAAAGACAGCTGTTCTCTGGAAACACCATATATTTT
TRBV7-3	NA	NA	TRBJ2-3	CASSPGPFITDTQYF	TGTGCCAGCAGTCCAGGCCCTTTTATCACAGATACGCAGTATTTT
TRBV20-1	TRBD2	many	TRBJ2-5	CSAETSGGAETQYF	TGCAGTGCTGAGACTAGCGGGGGGGCGGAGACCCAGTACTTC
TRBV11-2	TRBD1	NA	TRBJ2-1	CASSAGTGGFEQFF	TGTGCCAGCAGCGCCGGGACAGGGGGCTTTGAGCAGTTCTTC
TRBV14	NA	many	TRBJ2-5	CASSRTMGTQETQYF	TGTGCCAGCAGCCGCACCATGGGTACCCAAGAGACCCAGTACTTC
TRBV6-5	NA	few	TRBJ2-5	CASSYSGSGGETQYF	TGTGCCAGCAGTTACTCGGGATCCGGCGGCGAGACCCAGTACTTC
TRBV7-9	NA	few	TRBJ1-4	CASSLKGGEKLFF	TGTGCCAGCAGCTTAAAAGGTGGGGAAAAACTGTTTTTT
TRBV11-2	NA	NA	TRBJ1-1	CASSPRGTLNTEAFF	TGTGCCAGCAGCCCCCGGGGGACGCTGAACACTGAAGCTTTCTTT
TRBV4-1	NA	NA	TRBJ2-7	CASSQNREPYEQYF	TGCGCCAGCAGCCAAAATCGGGAGCCCTACGAGCAGTACTTC
TRBV29-1	TRBD1	NA	TRBJ2-1	CSVDPQGNYNEQFF	TGCAGCGTTGACCCACAGGGGAATTACAATGAGCAGTTCTTC
TRBV6-2/TRBV6-3	TRBD1	NA	TRBJ2-3	CASRRMTGVGADTQYF	TGTGCCAGCAGACGAATGACAGGGGTAGGAGCAGATACGCAGTATTTT
TRBV3-1	NA	few	TRBJ1-2	CASSQDSADRTWGYTF	TGTGCCAGCAGCCAAGACTCCGCCGACAGAACGTGGGGCTACACCTTC
TRBV4-1	NA	NA	TRBJ2-1	CASSQEHTASYNEQFF	TGCGCCAGCAGCCAAGAGCACACCGCCTCCTACAATGAGCAGTTCTTC
TRBV4-1	TRBD2	few	TRBJ2-1	CASSQGRERGDNEQFF	TGCGCCAGCAGCCAAGGACGGGAGCGGGGGGACAATGAGCAGTTCTTC
TRBV19	TRBD1	NA	TRBJ2-7	CASSTRQGTSYEQYF	TGTGCCAGTAGTACCAGACAGGGAACTTCCTACGAGCAGTACTTC
TRBV19	NA	NA	TRBJ1-1	CASSWVANTEAFF	TGTGCCAGTAGTTGGGTGGCGAACACTGAAGCTTTCTTT
TRBV3-1	NA	few	TRBJ2-1	CASSQDEGEDPNEQFF	TGTGCCAGCAGCCAAGATGAGGGAGAGGACCCAAATGAGCAGTTCTTC
TRBV28	TRBD1	NA	TRBJ1-4	CATVGGWSNEKLFF	TGTGCCACCGTAGGGGGCTGGTCTAATGAAAAACTGTTTTTT
TRBV4-2	TRBD1	many	TRBJ2-4	CASSQEPGGTIKIQLAKNIQYF	TGTGCCAGCAGCCAAGAGCCAGGGGGAACTATTAAGATACAACTAGCCAAAAACATTCAGTACTTC
TRBV27	NA	NA	TRBJ2-5	CASSRQRRGEETQYF	TGTGCCAGCAGTCGACAGAGACGAGGCGAGGAGACCCAGTACTTC